This TCR beta chain is from a study of shared clonotypes between healthy human individuals. Study-wide background: The composition of the donors was a couple of women and three men aged 18 to 49. Each donor's CD4 naive and CD4 memory cells filled three plates apiece, CD8 naive two, and CD8 memory one. Study findings and constraints: Rarefaction curves obtained for sorted subsets showed sequencing incomplete despite large depth.

With regard to this clone: Antigen unknown.

Libraries were prepared by immunoSEQ multiplex PCR; TCRdb keeps only in-frame clonotypes and omits some of them. This sample yields about 96,000 clones, of which 60% to 75% are seen a single time; around half belongs to the top ten. Germline V CDR1 and CDR2: MDHEN, SYDVKM. J gave up 8 bases and V 9 bases, and 7 bases lay outside the gene matches. This CDR3 comprises 12 residues. The sample taken for sequencing was memory CD8+ T cells sorted from blood. Subset: CD45RO+ cells pooled with CCR7-negative TemRA cells. The chain uses TRBV28 and TRBJ2-1; 7 positions match TRBD2. The clonotype originates from a young man in good health. CDR3 DNA sequence: TGTGCCAGTGTTGCGGGAGCATATGAGCAGTTCTTC. This codes for CASVAGAYEQFF.